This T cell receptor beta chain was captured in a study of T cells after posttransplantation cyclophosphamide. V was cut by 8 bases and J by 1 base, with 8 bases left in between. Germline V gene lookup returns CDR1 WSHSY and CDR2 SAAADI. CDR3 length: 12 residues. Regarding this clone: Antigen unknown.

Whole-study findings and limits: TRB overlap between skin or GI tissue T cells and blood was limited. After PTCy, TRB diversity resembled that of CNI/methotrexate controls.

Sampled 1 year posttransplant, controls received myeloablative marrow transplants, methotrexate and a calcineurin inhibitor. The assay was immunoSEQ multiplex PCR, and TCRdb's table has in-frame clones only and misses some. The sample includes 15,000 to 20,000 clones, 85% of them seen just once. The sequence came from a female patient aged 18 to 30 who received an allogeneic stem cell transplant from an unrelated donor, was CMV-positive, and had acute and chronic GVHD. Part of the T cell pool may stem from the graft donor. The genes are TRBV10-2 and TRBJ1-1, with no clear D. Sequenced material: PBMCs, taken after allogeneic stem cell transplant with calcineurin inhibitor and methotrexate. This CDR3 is CASSDTNTEAFF. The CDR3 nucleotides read TGCGCCAGCTCTGACACGAACACTGAAGCTTTCTTT.